The clone carrying this T cell receptor beta chain was observed a few times. The antigen is not known. The sort gate was single viable CD3+CD4+CD8-CD45RO+ cells for memory CD4+ T cells. The repertoire was sequenced with immunoSEQ multiplex PCR; TCRdb's copy has only in-frame clones and lacks some. The sample contains about 73,000 clones, around 78% of which appear only once. The sample belongs to a study of memory CD4+ T cells and cytomegalovirus serostatus. About the study: Healthy Belgian adult donors included nine or ten CMV-positive and 24 CMV-negative people.

Findings of the study overall: CD4+ memory repertoires contained about two fifths of the 164 reported CMV TCRbeta sequences. The CMV-associated TCR signature appears largely within the CD4+ memory repertoire. Median bootstrapped AUC for CMV status was about 0.94 originally, less than 0.92 US-trained.

The CDR3 extends over 12 amino acids. CDR1 is SGHTA and CDR2 is FQGNSA in the germline V gene. Deletions cut 3 bases from V and 7 bases from J, with 9 bases between. This clonotype originated in an adult in good health and CMV-seropositive. This chain connects TRBV7-2 to TRBJ1-2; weak D call: TRBD1 (5 bases). The material sequenced was memory CD4+ T cells from blood. The CDR3 loop is CASSLGPTGYTF. CDR3 bases: TGTGCCAGCAGCTTGGGACCCACTGGCTACACCTTC. The whole variable domain, remainder taken from reference TRBV7-2 and TRBJ1-2, is GAGVSQSPSNKVTEKGKDVELRCDPISGHTALYWYRQSLGQGLEFLIYFQGNSAPDKSGLPSDRFSAERTGGSVSTLTIQRTQQEDSAVYLCASSLGPTGYTFGSGTRLTVV.